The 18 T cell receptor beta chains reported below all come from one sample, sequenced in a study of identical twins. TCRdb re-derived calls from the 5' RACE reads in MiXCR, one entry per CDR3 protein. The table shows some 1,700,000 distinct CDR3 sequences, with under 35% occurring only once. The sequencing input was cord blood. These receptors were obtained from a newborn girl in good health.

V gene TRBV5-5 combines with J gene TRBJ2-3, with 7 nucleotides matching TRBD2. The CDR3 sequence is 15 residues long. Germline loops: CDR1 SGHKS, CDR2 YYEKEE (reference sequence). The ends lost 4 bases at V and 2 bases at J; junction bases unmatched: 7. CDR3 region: CASSLTSAITDTQYF. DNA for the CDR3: TGTGCCAGCAGCCTCACTAGCGCAATCACAGATACGCAGTATTTT.

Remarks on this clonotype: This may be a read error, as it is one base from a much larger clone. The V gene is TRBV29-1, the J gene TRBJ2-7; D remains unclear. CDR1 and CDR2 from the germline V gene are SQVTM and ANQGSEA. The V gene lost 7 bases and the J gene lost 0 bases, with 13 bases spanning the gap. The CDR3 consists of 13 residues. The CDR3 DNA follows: TGCAGCGCCCTTGGCAGGTTCTCCTACGAGCAGTACTTC. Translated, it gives CSALGRFSYEQYF.

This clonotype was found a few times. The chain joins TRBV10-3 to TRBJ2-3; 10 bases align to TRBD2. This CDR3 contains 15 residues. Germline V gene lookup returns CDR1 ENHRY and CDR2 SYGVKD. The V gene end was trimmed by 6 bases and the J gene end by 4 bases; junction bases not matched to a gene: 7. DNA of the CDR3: TGTGCCATCAGAGGTCCTAGCGGGGGCCCAGATACGCAGTATTTT. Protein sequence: CAIRGPSGGPDTQYF.

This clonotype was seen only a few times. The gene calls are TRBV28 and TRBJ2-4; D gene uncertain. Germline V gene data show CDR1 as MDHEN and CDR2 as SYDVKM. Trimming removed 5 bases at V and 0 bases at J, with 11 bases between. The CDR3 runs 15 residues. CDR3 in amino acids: CASSPLVVAKNIQYF. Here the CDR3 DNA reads TGTGCCAGCAGTCCCCTGGTAGTAGCCAAAAACATTCAGTACTTC.

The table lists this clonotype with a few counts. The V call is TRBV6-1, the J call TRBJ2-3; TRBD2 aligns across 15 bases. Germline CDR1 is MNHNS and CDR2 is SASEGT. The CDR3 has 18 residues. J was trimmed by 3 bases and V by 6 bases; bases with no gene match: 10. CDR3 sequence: CASSSGLAGGPWTDTQYF. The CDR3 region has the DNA TGTGCCAGCAGCTCCGGACTAGCGGGGGGGCCGTGGACAGATACGCAGTATTTT.

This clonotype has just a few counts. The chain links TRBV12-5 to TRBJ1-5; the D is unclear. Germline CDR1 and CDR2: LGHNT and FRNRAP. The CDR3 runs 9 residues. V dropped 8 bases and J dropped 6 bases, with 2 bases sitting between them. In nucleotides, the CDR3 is TGTGCTAGTCGTCAGCCCCAGCATTTT. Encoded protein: CASRQPQHF.

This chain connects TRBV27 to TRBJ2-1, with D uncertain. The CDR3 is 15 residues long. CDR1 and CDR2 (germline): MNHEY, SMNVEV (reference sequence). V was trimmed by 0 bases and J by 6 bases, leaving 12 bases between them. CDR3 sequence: CASSLSSRFCNEQFF. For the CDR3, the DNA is TGTGCCAGCAGTTTATCGTCAAGGTTTTGCAATGAGCAGTTCTTC.

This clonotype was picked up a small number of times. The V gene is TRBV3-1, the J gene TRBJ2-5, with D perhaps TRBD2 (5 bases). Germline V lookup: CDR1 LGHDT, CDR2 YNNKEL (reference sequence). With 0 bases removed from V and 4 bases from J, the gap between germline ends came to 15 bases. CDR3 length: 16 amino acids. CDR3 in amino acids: CASSQERSGMRETQYF. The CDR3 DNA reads TGTGCCAGCAGCCAAGAGAGGTCCGGGATGCGAGAGACCCAGTACTTC.

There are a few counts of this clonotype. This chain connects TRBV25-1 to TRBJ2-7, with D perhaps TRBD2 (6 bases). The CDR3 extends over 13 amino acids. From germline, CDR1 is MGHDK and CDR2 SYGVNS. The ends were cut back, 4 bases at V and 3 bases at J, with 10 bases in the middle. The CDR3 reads CASSGGADYEQYF. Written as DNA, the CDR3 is TGTGCCAGCAGTGGCGGGGCTGACTACGAGCAGTACTTC.

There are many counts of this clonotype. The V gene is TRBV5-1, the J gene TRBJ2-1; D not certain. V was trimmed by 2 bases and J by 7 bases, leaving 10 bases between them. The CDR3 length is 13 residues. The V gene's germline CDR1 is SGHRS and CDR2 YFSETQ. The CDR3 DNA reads TGCGCCAGCAGCTTTGATAGACCAAATGAGCAGTTCTTC. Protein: CASSFDRPNEQFF.

The CDR3 spells CASGLPPGEPGTDTQYF. CDR3 nucleotides: TGTGCTAGTGGTTTGCCCCCAGGGGAGCCAGGCACAGATACGCAGTATTTT. This chain connects TRBV12-5 to TRBJ2-3; perhaps TRBD1 as D (6 bases). CDR1 is LGHNT, CDR2 FRNRAP, per germline. CDR3 length: 17 residues. V was clipped by 2 bases and J by 1 base, with 16 bases between them.

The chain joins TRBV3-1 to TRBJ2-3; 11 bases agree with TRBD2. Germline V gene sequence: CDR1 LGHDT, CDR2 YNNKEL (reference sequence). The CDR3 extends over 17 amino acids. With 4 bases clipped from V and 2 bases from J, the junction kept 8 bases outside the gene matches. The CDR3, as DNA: TGTGCCAGCAGCCGTCTTGGACTAGCGGGTTCCACAGATACGCAGTATTTT. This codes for CASSRLGLAGSTDTQYF.

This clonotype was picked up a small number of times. The CDR3 DNA reads as TGTGCCAGCAGTTGGGGGGCGGGAGGCACAGATACGCAGTATTTT. Translated: CASSWGAGGTDTQYF. The chain has TRBV28 and TRBJ2-3, with D maybe TRBD2 (7 bases). Germline V gene data show CDR1 as MDHEN and CDR2 as SYDVKM. This CDR3 is built from 15 residues. Trimming took 4 bases from V and 1 from J, leaving 12 bases between them. The full variable domain, with the rest looked up from reference TRBV28 and TRBJ2-3, is DVKVTQSSRYLVKRTGEKVFLECVQDMDHENMFWYRQDPGLGLRLIYFSYDVKMKEKGDIPEGYSVSREKKERFSLILESASTNQTSMYLCASSWGAGGTDTQYFGPGTRLTVL.

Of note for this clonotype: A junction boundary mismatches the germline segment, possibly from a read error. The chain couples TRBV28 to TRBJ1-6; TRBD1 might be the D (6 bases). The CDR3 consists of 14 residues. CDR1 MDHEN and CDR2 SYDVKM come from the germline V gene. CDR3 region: CASTVGGYNSPPHF. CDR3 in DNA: TGTGCCAGCACAGTAGGGGGGTATAATTCACCCCCCCACTTT.

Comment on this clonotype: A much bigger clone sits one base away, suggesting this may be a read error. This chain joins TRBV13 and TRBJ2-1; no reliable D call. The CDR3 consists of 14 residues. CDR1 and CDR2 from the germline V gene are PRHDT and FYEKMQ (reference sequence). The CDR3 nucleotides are TGTGTCAGCAGCTTTGAGAACACCTACAATGAGCAGTTCTTC. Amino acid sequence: CVSSFENTYNEQFF.

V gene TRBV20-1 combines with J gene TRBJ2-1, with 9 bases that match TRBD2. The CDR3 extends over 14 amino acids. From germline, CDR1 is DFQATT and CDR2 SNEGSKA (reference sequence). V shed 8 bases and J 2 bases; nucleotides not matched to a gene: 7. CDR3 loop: CSSVAGATYNEQFF. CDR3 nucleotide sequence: TGCAGTTCGGTAGCGGGGGCGACCTACAATGAGCAGTTCTTC.

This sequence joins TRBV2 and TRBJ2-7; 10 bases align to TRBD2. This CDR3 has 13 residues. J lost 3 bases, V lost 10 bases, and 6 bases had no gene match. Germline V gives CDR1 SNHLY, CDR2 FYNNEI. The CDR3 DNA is TGTGCCACCAAAAGGACTAGCGGCTACGAGCAGTACTTC. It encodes CATKRTSGYEQYF.

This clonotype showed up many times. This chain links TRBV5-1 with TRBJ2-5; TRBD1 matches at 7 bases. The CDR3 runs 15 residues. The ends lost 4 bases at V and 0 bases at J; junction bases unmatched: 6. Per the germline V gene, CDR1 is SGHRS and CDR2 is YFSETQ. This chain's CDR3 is CASSRSTGYQETQYF. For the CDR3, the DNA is TGCGCCAGCAGCCGTTCGACAGGGTACCAAGAGACCCAGTACTTC.